One and the same sample provided the 8 T cell receptor beta chains below, sequenced in a study of HIV-infected children after antiretroviral therapy interruption (dated by TCRdb to 2018 to 2020). The sample's treatment or condition, from its label and the paper: PENTA 11 planned treatment interruption arm or continuous ART arm. Receptor libraries were prepared by 3' RACE. Sequencing was performed on an Illumina MiSeq. TCR libraries were constructed from RNA with a 3' RACE protocol that used unique molecular identifiers to correct for PCR amplification bias. Using fastp at Q25 and MiXCR, TCRdb reprocessed the public reads and kept productive beta chains. Every distinct CDR3 protein forms one entry, paired with its most common genes and DNA. The sample table lists more than 40,000 distinct CDR3 sequences, about 4.3% of them with a count of one. Clones ranked in the top ten supply about 0.71% of the sample.

Source: CD45RA+ CD4+ T cells from PBMCs, pooled from several time points, taken from a donor given antiretroviral therapy, either interrupted or continuous. Read against the paper, the sample's cell subset or site label means: naive CD4+ CD45RA+ CD45RO- T cells. The source is a pool of human donors with HIV.

This clonotype occurred many times. The chain links TRBV5-1 to TRBJ1-1; 9 positions agree with TRBD1. V shed 3 bases and J 1 base; nucleotides not matched to a gene: 4. Germline-derived CDR1 and CDR2 are SGHRS and YFSETQ. This CDR3 has 15 amino acids. The CDR3 coding sequence is TGCGCCAGCAGCTCGGGACAGGGAGGGAACACTGAAGCTTTCTTT. Protein product: CASSSGQGGNTEAFF.

This clonotype was picked up many times. This chain links TRBV19 with TRBJ2-7, with D possibly matching TRBD1 (5 bases). In germline, CDR1 is LNHDA, CDR2 SQIVND (reference sequence). V lost 6 bases to trimming and J lost 4 bases, with 13 bases between them. The CDR3 is 13 residues long. The CDR3 protein is CASSPGIGYEQYF. The DNA for the CDR3 is TGTGCCAGTAGCCCAGGGATTGGGTACGAGCAGTACTTC.

This clonotype occurred a few times. This chain connects TRBV28 to TRBJ2-3; 7 nucleotides match TRBD2. After removal of 4 bases from V and 2 bases from J, the junction contained 9 bases not matched to a gene. Germline CDR1 reads MDHEN; CDR2 reads SYDVKM. The CDR3 is 16 residues long. The CDR3: CASSSSGDAFTDTQYF. The CDR3 DNA sequence: TGTGCCAGCAGTTCCAGCGGGGACGCCTTCACAGATACGCAGTATTTT.

This clonotype was seen at least ten times. The CDR3 is CASSPGPLNTEAFF. CDR3 DNA sequence: TGTGCCAGCAGTCCCGGACCCTTGAACACTGAAGCTTTCTTT. This rearrangement joins TRBV25-1 to TRBJ1-1; D unresolved. In germline, CDR1 is MGHDK, CDR2 SYGVNS. CDR3 length equals 14 residues. V lost 5 bases and J 0 bases, leaving 10 bases between the germline ends.

The CDR3 sequence: CASSLGPGDTGELFF. The CDR3 DNA reads as TGTGCCAGCAGTTTGGGGCCGGGTGACACCGGGGAGCTGTTTTTT. The chain carries TRBV28 and TRBJ2-2; TRBD1 might be the D (5 bases). The CDR3 covers 15 residues. The germline CDR1 and CDR2 sequences are MDHEN and SYDVKM. Trimming left V 3 bases short and J 3 bases short, with 11 bases between. The entire variable domain, with the rest obtained from reference TRBV28 and TRBJ2-2, is as follows: DVKVTQSSRYLVKRTGEKVFLECVQDMDHENMFWYRQDPGLGLRLIYFSYDVKMKEKGDIPEGYSVSREKKERFSLILESASTNQTSMYLCASSLGPGDTGELFFGEGSRLTVL.

Many counts were recorded for this clonotype. J is TRBJ2-3 and V is TRBV19; D perhaps matches TRBD1 (5 bases). Trimming cost V 5 bases and J 6 bases, with 15 bases left between them. Germline V gives CDR1 LNHDA, CDR2 SQIVND (reference sequence). This CDR3 contains 14 residues. In nucleotides, the CDR3 is TGTGCCAGTAGTGAACAGGCCTTTAGGGATACGCAGTATTTT. Protein product: CASSEQAFRDTQYF. Using reference TRBV19 and TRBJ2-3 for the parts outside the CDR3, the full variable domain is DGGITQSPKYLFRKEGQNVTLSCEQNLNHDAMYWYRQDPGQGLRLIYYSQIVNDFQKGDIAEGYSVSREKKESFPLTVTSAQKNPTAFYLCASSEQAFRDTQYFGPGTRLTVL.

This clonotype was seen repeatedly, ten times or more. The chain combines TRBV7-2 with TRBJ2-3; tentatively, D is TRBD2 (6 bases). CDR3 length: 12 amino acids. V was pared by 5 bases and J by 5 bases, with 8 bases between. Germline assignment: CDR1 SGHTA and CDR2 FQGNSA. The CDR3 DNA sequence: TGTGCCAGCAGCGTTAGCGGAGATACGCAGTATTTT. This sequence encodes CASSVSGDTQYF.

This clonotype has more than one count but fewer than ten. CDR3 nucleotides: TGTGCCAGCAGGCAGGGTATCTTCGGGGAGCTGTTTTTT. It specifies CASRQGIFGELFF. The chain couples TRBV28 to TRBJ2-2, with D possibly being TRBD1 (5 bases). The V and J ends lost 6 bases and 7 bases respectively, with 12 bases between them. Germline V lookup: CDR1 MDHEN, CDR2 SYDVKM. The CDR3 consists of 13 residues.